This TCR beta chain is from a study of shared clonotypes between healthy human individuals. It was CD45RO-negative cells, positively selected for CCR7, that made up naive CD8 cells, with terminally differentiated effector memory CD45RA+ cells excluded. Profiled with immunoSEQ multiplex PCR; TCRdb holds only in-frame clones, not every one. The sample has about 820,000 clones, 80% to 95% seen once. The V and J ends lost 0 bases and 0 bases respectively, with 9 bases between them. Germline V gives CDR1 LGHNA, CDR2 YSLEER. The CDR3 loop spans 16 amino acids. The sequence derives from a man between 25 and 39 years old in good health. The sequenced sample was naive CD8+ T cells sorted from blood. This sequence joins TRBV4-3 and TRBJ2-1; D gene ambiguous. CDR3 in amino acids: CASSQDWVSSYNEQFF. CDR3 DNA sequence: TGCGCCAGCAGCCAAGATTGGGTTTCCTCCTACAATGAGCAGTTCTTC.